These 7 T cell receptor beta chains were all obtained from the same sample, sequenced in a study of cytomegalovirus exposure and HLA in healthy donors. Amplification used 60 Vbeta primers and 13 Jbeta primers. Profiling relied on immunoSEQ multiplex PCR, and the TCRdb table lists in-frame clones only, not all of them. Of some 160,000 clones listed, over 8% were seen once; the top ten hold 1.8%. Sample: PBMCs. Every receptor here comes from a male donor in good health and CMV-seronegative.

Only a few counts were recorded for this clone. The chain joins TRBV29-1 to TRBJ2-3, with D possibly being TRBD1 (5 bases). CDR3 length equals 13 residues. Germline V gives CDR1 SQVTM, CDR2 ANQGSEA. Trimming took 2 bases from V and 6 from J, leaving 12 bases between them. In DNA, the CDR3 is TGCAGCGTTGAATCTGGGTGGGGCGATACGCAGTATTTT. Residues: CSVESGWGDTQYF.

This clone has just a few counts. The gene calls are TRBV2 and TRBJ1-5; D uncertain. The CDR3 sequence is 15 residues long. CDR1 is SNHLY, CDR2 FYNNEI, per germline. V was shortened by 2 bases and J by 0 bases, with 8 bases between the two germline ends. CDR3 region: CASSELVYSNQPQHF. CDR3 sequence (DNA): TGTGCCAGCAGTGAACTCGTTTATAGCAATCAGCCCCAGCATTTT. The full variable domain, with the rest looked up from reference TRBV2 and TRBJ1-5, is EPEVTQTPSHQVTQMGQEVILRCVPISNHLYFYWYRQILGQKVEFLVSFYNNEISEKSEIFDDQFSVERPDGSNFTLKIRSTKLEDSAMYFCASSELVYSNQPQHFGDGTRLSIL.

This clone has more than one count but fewer than ten. The chain joins TRBV11-2 to TRBJ1-1; D not certain. The CDR3 consists of 14 residues. The V gene lost 6 bases and the J gene lost 1 base, with 12 bases spanning the gap. Germline CDR1 is SGHAT and CDR2 is FQNNGV. The CDR3 loop reads CASSPEHGNTEAFF. As DNA, the CDR3 is TGTGCCAGCAGTCCCGAGCATGGGAACACTGAAGCTTTCTTT.

The chain uses TRBV4-3 and TRBJ1-5; a weak D match, TRBD1 (5 bases). This CDR3 is 15 amino acids long. Germline V gives CDR1 LGHNA, CDR2 YSLEER. V lost 0 bases, J lost 5 bases, and 11 bases lay in between. The DNA of the CDR3 is TGCGCCAGCAGCCAAGACCCGGGGGAAGATCAGCCCCAGCATTTT. Its translation is CASSQDPGEDQPQHF.

With respect to this clone: One end of the junction varies from germline; a read error may be responsible. This chain joins TRBV2 and TRBJ2-3; tentative D call: TRBD2 (6 bases). Germline-derived CDR1 and CDR2 are SNHLY and FYNNEI. This CDR3 has 13 amino acids. CDR3 nucleotides: TGTGCCAGAAATAGGGACTTCACAGATAAGCAGTATTTT. This codes for CARNRDFTDKQYF. The whole variable domain, filled in from reference TRBV2 and TRBJ2-3, reads EPEVTQTPSHQVTQMGQEVILRCVPISNHLYFYWYRQILGQKVEFLVSFYNNEISEKSEIFDDQFSVERPDGSNFTLKIRSTKLEDSAMYFCARNRDFTDKQYFGPGTRLTVL.

This clone showed up just a few times. The chain has TRBV5-4 and TRBJ1-6; 9 bases map to TRBD1. In germline, CDR1 is SGHNT, CDR2 YYREEE (reference sequence). The V gene end was trimmed by 0 bases and the J gene end by 0 bases; junction bases not matched to a gene: 10. This CDR3 has 20 amino acids. As DNA, the CDR3 is TGTGCCAGCAGCTTGGTGGGGTGGACAGGGGCTAACTCCTATAATTCACCCCTCCACTTT. The encoded protein is CASSLVGWTGANSYNSPLHF.

DNA for the CDR3: TGCAGCGTTGAGCGTTGGGGGGAGCTGTTTTTT. Its protein product is CSVERWGELFF. V is TRBV29-1 and J is TRBJ2-2; D is unresolved. Germline V gene sequence: CDR1 SQVTM, CDR2 ANQGSEA. The CDR3 sequence is 11 residues long. Trimming stripped 3 bases from V and 8 bases from J, with 7 bases between.